The clone carrying this T cell receptor beta chain was observed a single time. The data belong to a study of T cells in Graves' hyperthyroidism and ophthalmopathy. RNA transcripts were the template for amplifying TCR beta CDR3 regions. The TCR CDR3 was amplified in a first-round RT-PCR using the HTBI primer set. A single record per CDR3 protein comes from TCRdb applying MiXCR to the multiplex PCR reads. This table holds hundreds of thousands of distinct CDR3 sequences, less than 15% found once. The origin of this receptor is a woman aged 18-35 years with Graves' hyperthyroidism. The sequencing sample was made of blood.

As DNA, the CDR3 is TGTGCCACCCGCGGGAGCGGTTACAATGAGCAGTTCTTC. Translated, it gives CATRGSGYNEQFF. The chain links TRBV12-3 or TRBV12-4 to TRBJ2-1; 7 bases fit TRBD2. V lost 10 bases, J lost 4 bases, and 7 bases stayed unmatched. This CDR3 contains 13 residues.